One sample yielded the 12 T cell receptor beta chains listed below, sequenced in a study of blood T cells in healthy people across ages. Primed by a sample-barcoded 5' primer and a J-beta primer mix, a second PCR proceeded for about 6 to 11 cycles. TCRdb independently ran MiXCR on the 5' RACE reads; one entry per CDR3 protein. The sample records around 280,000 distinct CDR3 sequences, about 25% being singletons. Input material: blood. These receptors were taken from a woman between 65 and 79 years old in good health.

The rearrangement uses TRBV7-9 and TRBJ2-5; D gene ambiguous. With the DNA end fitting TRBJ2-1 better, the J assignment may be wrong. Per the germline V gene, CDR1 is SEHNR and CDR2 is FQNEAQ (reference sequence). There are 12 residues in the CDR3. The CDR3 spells CASSDGLLEQFF. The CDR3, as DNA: TGTGCCAGCAGCGACGGGTTGCTAGAGCAGTTCTTC.

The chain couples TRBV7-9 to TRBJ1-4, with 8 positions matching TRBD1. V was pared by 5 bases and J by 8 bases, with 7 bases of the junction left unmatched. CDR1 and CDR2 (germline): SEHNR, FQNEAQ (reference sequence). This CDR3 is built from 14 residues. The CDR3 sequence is CASSRGQEREKLFF. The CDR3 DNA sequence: TGTGCCAGCAGCCGGGGACAGGAAAGGGAAAAACTGTTTTTT.

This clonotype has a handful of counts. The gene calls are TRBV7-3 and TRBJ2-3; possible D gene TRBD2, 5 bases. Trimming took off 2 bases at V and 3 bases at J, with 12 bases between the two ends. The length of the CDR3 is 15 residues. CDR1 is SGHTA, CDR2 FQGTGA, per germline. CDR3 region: CASSLLPGGTDTQYF. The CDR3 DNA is TGTGCCAGCAGCTTACTCCCAGGAGGTACAGATACGCAGTATTTT.

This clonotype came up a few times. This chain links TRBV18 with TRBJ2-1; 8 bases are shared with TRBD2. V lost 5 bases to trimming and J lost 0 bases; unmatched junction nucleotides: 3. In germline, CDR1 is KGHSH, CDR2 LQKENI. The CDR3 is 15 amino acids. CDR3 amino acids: CASSDSGSSYNEQFF. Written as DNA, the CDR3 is TGTGCCAGCTCAGACAGCGGGAGCTCCTACAATGAGCAGTTCTTC.

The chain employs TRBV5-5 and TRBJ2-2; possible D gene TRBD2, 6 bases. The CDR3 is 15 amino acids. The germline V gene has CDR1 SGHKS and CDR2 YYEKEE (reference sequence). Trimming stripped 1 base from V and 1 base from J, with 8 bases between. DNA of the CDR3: TGTGCCAGCAGCTTGAGGCGGGAGAACACCGGGGAGCTGTTTTTT. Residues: CASSLRRENTGELFF.

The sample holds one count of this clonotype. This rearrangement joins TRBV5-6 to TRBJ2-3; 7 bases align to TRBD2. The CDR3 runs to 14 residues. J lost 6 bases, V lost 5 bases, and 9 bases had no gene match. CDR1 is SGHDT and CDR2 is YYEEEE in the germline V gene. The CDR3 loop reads CASRRGGITDTQYF. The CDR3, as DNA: TGTGCCAGCAGACGCGGGGGAATCACGGATACGCAGTATTTT.

CDR3 residues: CASSIPGQGYQPQHF. DNA of the CDR3: TGTGCCAGTAGTATCCCGGGACAGGGGTATCAGCCCCAGCATTTT. V usage is TRBV19 and J usage is TRBJ1-5, with 10 bases matching TRBD1. Germline trimming cut 3 bases from V and 5 bases from J; bases unmatched to any gene: 4. Per the germline V gene, CDR1 is LNHDA and CDR2 is SQIVND (reference sequence). The CDR3 consists of 15 residues.

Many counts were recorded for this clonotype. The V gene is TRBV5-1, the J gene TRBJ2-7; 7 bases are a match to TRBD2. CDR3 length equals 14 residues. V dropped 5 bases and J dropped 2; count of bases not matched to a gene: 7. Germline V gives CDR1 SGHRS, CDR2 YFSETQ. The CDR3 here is CASRRTREAYEQYF. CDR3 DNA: TGCGCCAGCAGACGGACTAGAGAGGCCTACGAGCAGTACTTC.

Written as DNA, the CDR3 is TGTGCCAGCAGCTTGGGCCACCTAAAGAATACTGAAGCTTTCTTT. This sequence encodes CASSLGHLKNTEAFF. The rearrangement joins TRBV5-5 to TRBJ1-1; no firm D call. The CDR3 spans 15 residues. The ends were cut back, 0 bases at V and 5 bases at J, with 14 bases in the middle. Per germline, CDR1 SGHKS and CDR2 YYEKEE (reference sequence).

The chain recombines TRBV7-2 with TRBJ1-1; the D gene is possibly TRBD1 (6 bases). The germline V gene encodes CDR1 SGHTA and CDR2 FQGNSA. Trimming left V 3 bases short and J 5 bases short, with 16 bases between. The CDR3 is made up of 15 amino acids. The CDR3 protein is CASSFGPGGGTEAFF. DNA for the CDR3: TGTGCCAGCAGCTTTGGCCCCGGGGGCGGGACTGAAGCTTTCTTT.

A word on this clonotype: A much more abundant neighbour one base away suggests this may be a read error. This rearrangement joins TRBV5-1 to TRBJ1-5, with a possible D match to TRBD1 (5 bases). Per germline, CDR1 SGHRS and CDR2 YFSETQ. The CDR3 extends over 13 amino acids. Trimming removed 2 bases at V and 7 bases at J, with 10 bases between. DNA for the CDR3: TGCGCCAGCAGCTTCGACGGGGGACAGCCCCAGCATTTT. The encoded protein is CASSFDGGQPQHF.

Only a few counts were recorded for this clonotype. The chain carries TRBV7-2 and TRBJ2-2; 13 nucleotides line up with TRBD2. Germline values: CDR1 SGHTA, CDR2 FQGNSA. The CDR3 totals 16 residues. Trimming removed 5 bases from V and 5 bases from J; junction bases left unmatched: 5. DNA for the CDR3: TGTGCCAGCAGCCGACTAGCGGGAGGCGGTACCGGGGAGCTGTTTTTT. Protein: CASSRLAGGGTGELFF.